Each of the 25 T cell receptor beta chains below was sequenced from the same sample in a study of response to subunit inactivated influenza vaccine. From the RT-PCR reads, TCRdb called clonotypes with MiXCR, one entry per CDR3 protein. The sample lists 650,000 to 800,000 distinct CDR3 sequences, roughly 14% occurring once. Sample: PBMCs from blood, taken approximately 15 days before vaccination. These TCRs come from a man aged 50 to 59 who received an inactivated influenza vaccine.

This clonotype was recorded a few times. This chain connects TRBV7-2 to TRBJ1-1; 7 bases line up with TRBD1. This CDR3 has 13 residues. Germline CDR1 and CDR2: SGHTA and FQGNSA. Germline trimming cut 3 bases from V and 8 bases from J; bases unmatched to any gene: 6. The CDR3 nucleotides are TGTGCCAGCAGCTTGGATTACAGGGGCGAAGCTTTCTTT. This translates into CASSLDYRGEAFF.

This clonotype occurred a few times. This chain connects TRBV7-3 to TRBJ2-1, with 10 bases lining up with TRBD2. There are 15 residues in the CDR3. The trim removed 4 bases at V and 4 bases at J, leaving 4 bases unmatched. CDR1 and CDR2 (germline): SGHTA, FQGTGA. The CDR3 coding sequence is TGTGCCAGCAGCTCCACTAGCGGGATTTACAATGAGCAGTTCTTC. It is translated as CASSSTSGIYNEQFF.

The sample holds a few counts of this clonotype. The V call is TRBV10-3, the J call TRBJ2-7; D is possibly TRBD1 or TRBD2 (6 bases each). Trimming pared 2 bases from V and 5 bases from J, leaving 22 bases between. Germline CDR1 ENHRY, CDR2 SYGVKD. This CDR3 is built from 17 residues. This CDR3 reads CAISEPRVGRGGHEQYF. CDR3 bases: TGTGCCATCAGTGAGCCCAGGGTTGGCAGGGGAGGCCACGAGCAGTACTTC.

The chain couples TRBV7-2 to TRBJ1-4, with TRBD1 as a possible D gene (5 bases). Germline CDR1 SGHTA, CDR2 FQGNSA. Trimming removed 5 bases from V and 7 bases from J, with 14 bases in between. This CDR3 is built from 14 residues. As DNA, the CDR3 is TGTGCCAGCAGCCCGACCTGGGGGGTTGAAAAACTGTTTTTT. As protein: CASSPTWGVEKLFF. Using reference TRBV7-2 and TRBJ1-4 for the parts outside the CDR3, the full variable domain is GAGVSQSPSNKVTEKGKDVELRCDPISGHTALYWYRQSLGQGLEFLIYFQGNSAPDKSGLPSDRFSAERTGGSVSTLTIQRTQQEDSAVYLCASSPTWGVEKLFFGSGTQLSVL.

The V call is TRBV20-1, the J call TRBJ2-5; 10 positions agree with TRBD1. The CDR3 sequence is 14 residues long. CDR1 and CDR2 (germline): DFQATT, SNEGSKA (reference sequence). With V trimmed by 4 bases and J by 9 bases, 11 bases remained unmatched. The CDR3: CSATQGTGVSSQYF. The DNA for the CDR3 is TGCAGTGCTACTCAAGGGACAGGGGTCAGTTCCCAGTACTTC.

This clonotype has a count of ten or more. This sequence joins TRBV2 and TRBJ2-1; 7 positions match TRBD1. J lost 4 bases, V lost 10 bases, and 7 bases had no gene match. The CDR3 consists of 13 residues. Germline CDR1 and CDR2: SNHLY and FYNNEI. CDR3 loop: CAIDRAKYNEQFF. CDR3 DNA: TGTGCCATCGACAGGGCGAAATACAATGAGCAGTTCTTC. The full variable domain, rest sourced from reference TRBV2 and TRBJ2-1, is EPEVTQTPSHQVTQMGQEVILRCVPISNHLYFYWYRQILGQKVEFLVSFYNNEISEKSEIFDDQFSVERPDGSNFTLKIRSTKLEDSAMYFCAIDRAKYNEQFFGPGTRLTVL.

As DNA, the CDR3 is TGTGCCAGCAGGTGGGCGGGAGGGCCCTACGAGCAGTACTTC. Encoded protein: CASRWAGGPYEQYF. The rearrangement joins TRBV12-3 or TRBV12-4 to TRBJ2-7; 9 bases map to TRBD2. CDR3 size: 14 residues. V dropped 6 bases and J dropped 2; count of bases not matched to a gene: 5.

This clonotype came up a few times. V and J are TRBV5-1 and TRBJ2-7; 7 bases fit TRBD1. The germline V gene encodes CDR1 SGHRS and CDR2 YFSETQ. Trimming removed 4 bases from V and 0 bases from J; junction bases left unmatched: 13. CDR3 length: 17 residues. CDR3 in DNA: TGCGCCAGCAGCCAGACAGGGTTCTCCCGGGACTCCTACGAGCAGTACTTC. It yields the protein CASSQTGFSRDSYEQYF.

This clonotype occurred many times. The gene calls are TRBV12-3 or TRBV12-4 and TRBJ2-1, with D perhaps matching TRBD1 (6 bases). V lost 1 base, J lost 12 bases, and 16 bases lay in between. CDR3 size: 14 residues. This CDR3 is CASSLEGHLFRQFF. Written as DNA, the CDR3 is TGTGCCAGCAGTTTAGAGGGACACCTCTTTAGGCAGTTCTTC.

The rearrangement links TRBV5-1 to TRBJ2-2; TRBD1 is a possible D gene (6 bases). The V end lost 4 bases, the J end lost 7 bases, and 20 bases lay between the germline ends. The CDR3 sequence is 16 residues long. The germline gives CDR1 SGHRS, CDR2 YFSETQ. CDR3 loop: CASSPKTGPTVGELFF. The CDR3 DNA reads TGCGCCAGCAGCCCTAAGACAGGACCTACGGTCGGGGAGCTGTTTTTT.

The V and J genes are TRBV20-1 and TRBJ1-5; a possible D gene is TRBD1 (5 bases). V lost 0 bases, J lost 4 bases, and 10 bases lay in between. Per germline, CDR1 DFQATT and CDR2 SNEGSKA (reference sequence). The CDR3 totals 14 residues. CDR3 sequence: CSARDGTANQPQHF. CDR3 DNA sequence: TGCAGTGCTAGAGACGGGACTGCAAATCAGCCCCAGCATTTT.

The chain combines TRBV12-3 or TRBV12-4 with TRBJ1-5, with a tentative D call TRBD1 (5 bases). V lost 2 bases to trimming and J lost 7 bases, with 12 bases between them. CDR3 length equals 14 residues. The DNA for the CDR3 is TGTGCCAGCAGTTTAAGGTCGGGGACCCAGCCCCAGCATTTT. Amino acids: CASSLRSGTQPQHF.

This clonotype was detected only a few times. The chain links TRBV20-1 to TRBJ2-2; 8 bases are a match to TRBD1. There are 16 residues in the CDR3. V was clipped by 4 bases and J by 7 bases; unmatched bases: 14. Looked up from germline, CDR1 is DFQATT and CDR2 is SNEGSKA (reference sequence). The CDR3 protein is CSANRGSTGGNGELFF. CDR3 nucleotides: TGCAGTGCTAATAGGGGATCCACAGGGGGTAACGGGGAGCTGTTTTTT.

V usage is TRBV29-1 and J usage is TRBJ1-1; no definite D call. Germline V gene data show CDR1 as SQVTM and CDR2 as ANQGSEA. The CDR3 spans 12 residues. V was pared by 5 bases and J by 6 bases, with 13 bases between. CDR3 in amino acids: CSVPSPVAEAFF. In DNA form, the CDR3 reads TGCAGCGTTCCATCCCCGGTCGCTGAAGCTTTCTTT.

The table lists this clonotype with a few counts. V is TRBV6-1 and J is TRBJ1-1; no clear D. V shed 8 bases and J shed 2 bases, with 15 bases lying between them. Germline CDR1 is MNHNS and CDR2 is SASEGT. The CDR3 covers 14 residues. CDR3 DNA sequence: TGTGCCAGCTCCGGACGGGCCAGAAACACTGAAGCTTTCTTT. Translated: CASSGRARNTEAFF.

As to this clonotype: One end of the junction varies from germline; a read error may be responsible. CDR3 DNA sequence: TGTGCCAGCAGCTTACCGGGAGGGCCTTACGAGCAGTACTTC. This gives the protein CASSLPGGPYEQYF. This sequence joins TRBV5-1 and TRBJ2-7; TRBD2 aligns across 8 bases. The CDR3 length is 14 residues. CDR1 SGHRS and CDR2 YFSETQ come from the germline V gene.

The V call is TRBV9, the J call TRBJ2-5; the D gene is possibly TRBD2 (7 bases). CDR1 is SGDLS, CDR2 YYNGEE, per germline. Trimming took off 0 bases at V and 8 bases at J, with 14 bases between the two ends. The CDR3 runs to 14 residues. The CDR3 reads CASSVARGRGTQYF. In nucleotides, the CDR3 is TGTGCCAGCAGCGTAGCGAGGGGGAGGGGTACCCAGTACTTC. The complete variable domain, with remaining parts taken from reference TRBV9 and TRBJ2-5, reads DSGVTQTPKHLITATGQRVTLRCSPRSGDLSVYWYQQSLDQGLQFLIQYYNGEERAKGNILERFSAQQFPDLHSELNLSSLELGDSALYFCASSVARGRGTQYFGPGTRLLVL.

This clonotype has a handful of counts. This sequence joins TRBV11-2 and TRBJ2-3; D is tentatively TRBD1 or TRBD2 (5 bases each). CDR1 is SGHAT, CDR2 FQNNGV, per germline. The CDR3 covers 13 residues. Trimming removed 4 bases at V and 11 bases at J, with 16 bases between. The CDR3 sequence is CASSSDVQDLQYF. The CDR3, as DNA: TGTGCCAGCAGCTCCGACGTACAGGACTTGCAGTATTTT.

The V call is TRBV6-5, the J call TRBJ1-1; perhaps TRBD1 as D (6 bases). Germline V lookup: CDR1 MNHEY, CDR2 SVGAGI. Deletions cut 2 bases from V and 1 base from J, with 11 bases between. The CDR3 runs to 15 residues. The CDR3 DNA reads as TGTGCCAGCAGTTACCTCTCACAGGGGAACACTGAAGCTTTCTTT. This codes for CASSYLSQGNTEAFF.

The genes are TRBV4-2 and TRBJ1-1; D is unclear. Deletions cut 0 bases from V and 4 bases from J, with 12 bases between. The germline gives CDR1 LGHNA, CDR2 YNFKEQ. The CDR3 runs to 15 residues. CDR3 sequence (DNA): TGTGCCAGCAGCCAAGAAGCAGGAGGGATCACTGAAGCTTTCTTT. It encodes CASSQEAGGITEAFF.

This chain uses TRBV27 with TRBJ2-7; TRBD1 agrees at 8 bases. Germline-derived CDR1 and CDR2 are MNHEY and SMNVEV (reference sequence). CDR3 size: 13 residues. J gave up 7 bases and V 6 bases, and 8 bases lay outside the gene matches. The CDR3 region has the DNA TGTGCCAGCAGCCGAGGACAGGGCAGAGAGCAGTACTTC. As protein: CASSRGQGREQYF.

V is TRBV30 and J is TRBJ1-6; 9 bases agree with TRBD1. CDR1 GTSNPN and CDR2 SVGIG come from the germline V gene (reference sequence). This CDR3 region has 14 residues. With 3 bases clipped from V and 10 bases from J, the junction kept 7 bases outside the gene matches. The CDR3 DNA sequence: TGTGCCTGGAGCCGGACAGGGGTTGGGTCACCCCTCCACTTT. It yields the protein CAWSRTGVGSPLHF.

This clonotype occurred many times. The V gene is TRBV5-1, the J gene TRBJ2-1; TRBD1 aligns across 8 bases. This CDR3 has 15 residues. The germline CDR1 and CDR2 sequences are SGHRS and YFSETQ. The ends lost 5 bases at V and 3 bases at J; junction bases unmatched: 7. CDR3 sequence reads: CASSHGQGLYNEQFF. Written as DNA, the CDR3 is TGCGCCAGCAGTCACGGACAGGGACTCTACAATGAGCAGTTCTTC.

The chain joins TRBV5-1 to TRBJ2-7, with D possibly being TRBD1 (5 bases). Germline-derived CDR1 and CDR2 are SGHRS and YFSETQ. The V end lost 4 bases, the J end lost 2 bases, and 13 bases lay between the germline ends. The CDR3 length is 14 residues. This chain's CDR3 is CASSNLDTTYEQYF. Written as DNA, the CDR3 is TGCGCCAGCAGCAATTTGGACACCACCTACGAGCAGTACTTC.

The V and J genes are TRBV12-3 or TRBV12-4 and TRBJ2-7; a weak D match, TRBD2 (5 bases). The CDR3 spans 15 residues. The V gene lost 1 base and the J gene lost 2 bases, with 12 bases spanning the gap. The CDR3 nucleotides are TGTGCCAGCAGTTTAGGCGAGCGGCCCCCCTACGAGCAGTACTTC. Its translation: CASSLGERPPYEQYF.